This note documents a single T cell receptor (beta chain) sequence. Its antigen remains unknown. The source of the sample is a study of cytomegalovirus exposure and HLA in healthy donors. With 60 Vbeta and 13 Jbeta primers, the PCR was carried out. Measured with immunoSEQ multiplex PCR; TCRdb has only the in-frame clones, and not every one. This table holds under 200,000 clones, about 81% found once. The junction had 3 bases not matched to a gene; V was cut back by 4 bases and J by 1 base. Germline CDR1 MNHEY, CDR2 SVGAGI. The CDR3 totals 16 residues. Study-wide points: Rarity held for most TCR sequences, but there were some public TCRs that occurred in many donors.

V is TRBV6-5 and J is TRBJ1-4; 10 nucleotides line up with TRBD1. The sample was PBMCs. The source of this sequence is a woman in her late teens or twenties in good health and CMV-seronegative. The CDR3 DNA reads as TGTGCCAGCAGTTTTAGGACAGGGGGAACTAATGAAAAACTGTTTTTT. Protein: CASSFRTGGTNEKLFF.